This T cell receptor beta chain was profiled in a study of T cell responses to AZD1222 COVID-19 vaccine. Overall study findings and caveats: AZD1222 recipients seropositive at baseline numbered only six or seven. Nearly half of the spike-specific TCRs reportedly recognize variant regions that carry no mutations. All repertoire sampling was performed exclusively after the peak T cell response. Spike-wide coverage was observed for vaccine-associated CD4 TCRs, with dominant responses at 160-218 and 743-854.

Here immunoSEQ multiplex PCR was the method, and the copy in TCRdb shows in-frame clones only, minus some. The sample gives 150,000 to 200,000 clones, nearly 95% of which show up once; 1.5% to 2% is in the top ten. Germline V gives CDR1 SGHVS, CDR2 FQNEAQ. CDR3 length equals 15 residues. J gave up 2 bases and V 2 bases, and 5 bases lay outside the gene matches. Comment on this clone: The antigen remains undetermined.

The material sequenced was peripheral blood, taken 28 days after the second AZD1222 dose. The source is an adult who received the AZD1222 COVID-19 vaccine. The chain is built from TRBV7-8 and TRBJ2-7, with 8 bases matching TRBD1. DNA for the CDR3: TGTGCCAGCAGCTTACCAGGGGGCATCGCCTACGAGCAGTACTTC. This translates into CASSLPGGIAYEQYF.